A selection of T cell receptor beta chains follows, all from one sample in a study of blood T cell repertoires in COVID-19. The assay was immunoSEQ multiplex PCR, and TCRdb's table has in-frame clones only and misses some. The sample yields around 200,000 clones, roughly 80% seen once. Material: peripheral blood. The receptors were gathered from an elderly woman with acute or convalescent COVID-19. CDR3s include the opening cysteine and the closing phenylalanine or tryptophan. A D gene is named only where the DNA matches it firmly. The size field is filled for only some rows; it gives once, few, many or a size class.

>-|TRBJ1-5|-|TRBV7-2|14
TGTGCCAGCAGCTTATCAGGGGTCAATCAGCCCCAGCATTTT
CASSLSGVNQPQHF
>-|TRBJ1-5|-|TRBV19|13
TGTGCCAGTAGTATCGGCGGGGATCGGCCCCAGCATTTT
CASSIGGDRPQHF
>TRBD2|TRBJ2-7|-|TRBV19|14
TGTGCCAGTAGTCCTGCTAGCGGGAACTACGAGCAGTACTTC
CASSPASGNYEQYF
>-|TRBJ2-7|few|TRBV9|15
TGTGCCAGCAGCGTAGCCTCGGGACTCACCTACGAGCAGTACTTC
CASSVASGLTYEQYF
>-|TRBJ1-4|-|TRBV27|14
TGTGCCAGCAGTCTGGCAGGGAAGCGTGAAAAACTGTTTTTT
CASSLAGKREKLFF
>-|TRBJ2-3|-|TRBV5-1|14
TGCGCCAGCAGCCGCACAGGGTTCACAGATACGCAGTATTTT
CASSRTGFTDTQYF
>-|TRBJ1-2|-|TRBV3-1/TRBV3-2|12
TGTGCCAGCAGCCAGGAGGGTAATGGCTACACCTTC
CASSQEGNGYTF
>-|TRBJ1-1|-|TRBV29-1|13
TGCAGCGTCCGGGTCGAACGGGACACTGAAGCTTTCTTT
CSVRVERDTEAFF
>TRBD1|TRBJ2-5|few|TRBV2|15
TGTGCCAGCAGGGAACAGGGGCAGTCAGGAGAGACCCAGTACTTC
CASREQGQSGETQYF
>-|TRBJ2-2|few|TRBV7-3|14
TGTGCCAGCAGTCTCGGACTTTCCACCGGGGAGCTGTTTTTT
CASSLGLSTGELFF
>-|TRBJ2-1|-|TRBV11-1|15
TGTGCCAGCAGCCCCGTAGGGGGTTTTTACAATGAGCAGTTCTTC
CASSPVGGFYNEQFF
>-|TRBJ2-7|-|TRBV5-1|14
TGCGCCAGCAGCTTGGACGGGGGACCCTACGAGCAGTACTTC
CASSLDGGPYEQYF
>-|TRBJ1-1|-|TRBV6-4|13
TGTGCCAGCAGTGATCGAAGGGGCACTGAAGCTTTCTTT
CASSDRRGTEAFF
>TRBD1|TRBJ2-3|-|TRBV7-9|15
TGTGCCAGCAGCTTAGGCGACAGGGAAACAGATACGCAGTATTTT
CASSLGDRETDTQYF
>-|TRBJ2-2|once|TRBV27|16
TGTGCCAGCAGTTTATCGAGCAGGCTTAACACCGGGGAGCTGTTTTTT
CASSLSSRLNTGELFF
>-|TRBJ2-5|-|TRBV4-1|17
TGCGCCAGCAGCCAAGAAGGAAAAGCGGTAGTGCCGGAGACCCAGTACTTC
CASSQEGKAVVPETQYF
>TRBD1|TRBJ1-2|-|TRBV25-1|15
TGTGCCAGCAGTCCGCCCGGGACAGGGGTTCATGGCTACACCTTC
CASSPPGTGVHGYTF
>TRBD1|TRBJ2-7|-|TRBV12-3/TRBV12-4|13
TGTGCCAGCAGGGCTGGGACAGCTTACGAGCAGTACTTC
CASRAGTAYEQYF
>-|TRBJ1-1|-|TRBV11-2|14
TGTGCCAGCAGCCGAGAAGGGGCGAGCACTGAAGCTTTCTTT
CASSREGASTEAFF
>TRBD1|TRBJ1-5|-|TRBV19|15
TGTGCCAGTACCACTCAGACAGGGGCGCGTCAGCCCCAGCATTTT
CASTTQTGARQPQHF
>TRBD1|TRBJ2-2|-|TRBV10-3|13
TGTGCCATCACGGACAGGGTCACCGGGGAGCTGTTTTTT
CAITDRVTGELFF
>-|TRBJ2-5|-|TRBV14|15
TGTGCCAGCAGCCTCTTGGGGAGCGCGGAGGGGTCCCAGTACTTC
CASSLLGSAEGSQYF
>-|TRBJ1-4|-|TRBV3-1/TRBV3-2|12
TGTGCCAGCAGCCATGCGTCGGGTCTACTGTTTTTT
CASSHASGLLFF
>TRBD1|TRBJ1-2|-|TRBV10-3|13
TGTGCCATCAGAGCGGACAGGGCTGAAGGCTACACCTTC
CAIRADRAEGYTF
>TRBD1|TRBJ2-3|once|TRBV6-1|16
TGTGCCAGCAGTGGCCGGGACAGGGGCGCAGGAGATACGCAGTATTTT
CASSGRDRGAGDTQYF
>TRBD1|TRBJ2-3|-|TRBV10-3|13
TGTGCCATCAGTGTGGACAGGGCAGATACGCAGTATTTT
CAISVDRADTQYF
>-|TRBJ2-7|-|TRBV28|13
TGTGCCAGCAGTTTATCCGGTCCCTACGAGCAGTACTTC
CASSLSGPYEQYF
>TRBD1|TRBJ2-3|few|TRBV5-4|15
TGTGCCAGCAGCCATACAGGGGGGAGCACAGATACGCAGTATTTT
CASSHTGGSTDTQYF
>TRBD1|TRBJ2-7|once|TRBV5-1|15
TGCGCCAGCAGCACGGACAGGGGGGCCCCCTACGAGCAGTACTTC
CASSTDRGAPYEQYF